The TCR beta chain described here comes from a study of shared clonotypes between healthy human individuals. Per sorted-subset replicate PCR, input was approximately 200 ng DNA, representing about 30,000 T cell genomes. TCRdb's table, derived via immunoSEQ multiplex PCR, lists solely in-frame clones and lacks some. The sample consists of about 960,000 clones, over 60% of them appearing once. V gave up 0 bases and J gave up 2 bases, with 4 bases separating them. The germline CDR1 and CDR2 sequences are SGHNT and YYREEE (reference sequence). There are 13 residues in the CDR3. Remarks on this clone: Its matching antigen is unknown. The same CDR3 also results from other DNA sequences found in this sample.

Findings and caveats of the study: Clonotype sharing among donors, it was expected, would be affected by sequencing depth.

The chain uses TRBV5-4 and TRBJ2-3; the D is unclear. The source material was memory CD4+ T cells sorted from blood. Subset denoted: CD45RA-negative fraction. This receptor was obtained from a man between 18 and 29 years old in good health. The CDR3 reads CASSLAPTDTQYF. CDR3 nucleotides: TGTGCCAGCAGCTTGGCGCCCACAGATACGCAGTATTTT.